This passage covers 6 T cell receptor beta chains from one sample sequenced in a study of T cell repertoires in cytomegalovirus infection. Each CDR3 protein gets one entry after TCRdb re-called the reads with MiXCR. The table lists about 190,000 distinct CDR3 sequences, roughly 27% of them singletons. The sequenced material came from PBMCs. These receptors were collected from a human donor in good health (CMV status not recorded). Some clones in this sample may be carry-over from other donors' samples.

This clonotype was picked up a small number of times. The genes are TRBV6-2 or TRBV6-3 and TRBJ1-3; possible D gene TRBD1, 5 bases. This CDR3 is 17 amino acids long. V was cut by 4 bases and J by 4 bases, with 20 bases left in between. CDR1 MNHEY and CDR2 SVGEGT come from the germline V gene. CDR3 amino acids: CASSSGRAPFSGNTIYF. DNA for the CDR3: TGTGCCAGCAGTTCGGGACGCGCGCCTTTTTCCGGAAACACCATATATTTT.

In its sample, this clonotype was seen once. Here the CDR3 DNA reads TGTGCCACCAGCGGACGACGGAATCAGCCCCAGCATTTT. It specifies CATSGRRNQPQHF. The chain joins TRBV15 to TRBJ1-5; D gene uncertain. CDR1 LNHNV and CDR2 YYDKDF come from the germline V gene (reference sequence). This CDR3 comprises 13 residues. Trimming removed 5 bases from V and 4 bases from J, with 9 bases in between.

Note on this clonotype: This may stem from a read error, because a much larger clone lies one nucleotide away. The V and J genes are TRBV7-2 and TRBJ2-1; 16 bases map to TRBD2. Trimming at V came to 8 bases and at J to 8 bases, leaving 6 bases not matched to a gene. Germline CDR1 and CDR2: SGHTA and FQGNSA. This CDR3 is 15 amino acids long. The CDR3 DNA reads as TGTGCCAGCGGGACTAGCGGGGGGGTCCCCCATGAGCAGTTCTTC. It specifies CASGTSGGVPHEQFF. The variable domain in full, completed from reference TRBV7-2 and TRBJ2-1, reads GAGVSQSPSNKVTEKGKDVELRCDPISGHTALYWYRQSLGQGLEFLIYFQGNSAPDKSGLPSDRFSAERTGGSVSTLTIQRTQQEDSAVYLCASGTSGGVPHEQFFGPGTRLTVL.

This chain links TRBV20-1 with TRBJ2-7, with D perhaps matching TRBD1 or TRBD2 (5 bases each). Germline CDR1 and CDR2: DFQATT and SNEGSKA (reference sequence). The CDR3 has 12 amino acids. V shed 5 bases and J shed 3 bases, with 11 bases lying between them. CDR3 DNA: TGCAGTGCTCCCCGGGACGGCTACGAGCAGTACTTC. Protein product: CSAPRDGYEQYF.

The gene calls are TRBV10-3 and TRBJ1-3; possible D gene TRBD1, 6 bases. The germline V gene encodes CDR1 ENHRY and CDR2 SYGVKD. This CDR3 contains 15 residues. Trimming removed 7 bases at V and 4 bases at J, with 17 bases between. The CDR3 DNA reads TGTGCCATCACCGGGGGGGGCGCGGAAGGAAACACCATATATTTT. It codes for CAITGGGAEGNTIYF.

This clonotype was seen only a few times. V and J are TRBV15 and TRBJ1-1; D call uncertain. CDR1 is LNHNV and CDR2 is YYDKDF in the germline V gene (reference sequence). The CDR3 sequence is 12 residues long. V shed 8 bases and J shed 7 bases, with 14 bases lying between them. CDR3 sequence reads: CATQKELGEAFF. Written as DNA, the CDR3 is TGTGCCACCCAAAAGGAATTGGGTGAAGCTTTCTTT.